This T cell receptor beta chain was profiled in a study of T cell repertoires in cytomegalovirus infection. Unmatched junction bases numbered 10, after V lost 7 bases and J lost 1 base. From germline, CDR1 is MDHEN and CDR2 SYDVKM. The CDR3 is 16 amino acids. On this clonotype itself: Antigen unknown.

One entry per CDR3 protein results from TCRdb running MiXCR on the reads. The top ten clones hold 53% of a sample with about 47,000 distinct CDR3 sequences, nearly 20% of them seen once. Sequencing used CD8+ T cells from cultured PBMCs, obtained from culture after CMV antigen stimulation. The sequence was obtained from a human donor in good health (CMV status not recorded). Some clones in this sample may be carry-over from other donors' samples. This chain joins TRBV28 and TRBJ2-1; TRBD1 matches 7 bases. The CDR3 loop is CASTPGQYSSYNEQFF. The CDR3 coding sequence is TGTGCCAGCACCCCGGGACAGTATTCTTCCTACAATGAGCAGTTCTTC. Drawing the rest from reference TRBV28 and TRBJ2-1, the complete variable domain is DVKVTQSSRYLVKRTGEKVFLECVQDMDHENMFWYRQDPGLGLRLIYFSYDVKMKEKGDIPEGYSVSREKKERFSLILESASTNQTSMYLCASTPGQYSSYNEQFFGPGTRLTVL.